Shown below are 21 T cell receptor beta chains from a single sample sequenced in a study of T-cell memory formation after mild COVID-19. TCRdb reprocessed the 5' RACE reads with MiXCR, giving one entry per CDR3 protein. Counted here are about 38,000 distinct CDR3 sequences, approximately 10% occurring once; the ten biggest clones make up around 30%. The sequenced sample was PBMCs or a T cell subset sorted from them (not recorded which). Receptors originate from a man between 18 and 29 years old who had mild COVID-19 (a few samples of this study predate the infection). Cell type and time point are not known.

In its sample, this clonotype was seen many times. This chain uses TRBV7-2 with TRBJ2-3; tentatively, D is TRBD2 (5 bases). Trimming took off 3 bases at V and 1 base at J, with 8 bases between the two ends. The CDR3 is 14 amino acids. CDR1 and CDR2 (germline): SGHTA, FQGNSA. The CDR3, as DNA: TGTGCCAGCAGCTTCAAAGCGGGCACAGATACGCAGTATTTT. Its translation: CASSFKAGTDTQYF. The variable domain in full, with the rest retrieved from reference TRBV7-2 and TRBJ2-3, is GAGVSQSPSNKVTEKGKDVELRCDPISGHTALYWYRQSLGQGLEFLIYFQGNSAPDKSGLPSDRFSAERTGGSVSTLTIQRTQQEDSAVYLCASSFKAGTDTQYFGPGTRLTVL.

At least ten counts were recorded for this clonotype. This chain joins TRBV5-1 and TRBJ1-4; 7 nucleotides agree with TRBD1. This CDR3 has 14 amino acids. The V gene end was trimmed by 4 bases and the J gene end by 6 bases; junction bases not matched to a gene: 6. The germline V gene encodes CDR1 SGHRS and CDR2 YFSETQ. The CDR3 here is CASSSRGRDEKLFF. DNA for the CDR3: TGCGCCAGCAGCAGCAGGGGGAGGGATGAAAAACTGTTTTTT.

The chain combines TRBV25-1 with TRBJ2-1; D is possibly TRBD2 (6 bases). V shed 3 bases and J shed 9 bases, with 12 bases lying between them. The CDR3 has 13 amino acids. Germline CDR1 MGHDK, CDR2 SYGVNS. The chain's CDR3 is CASSDPGRGEQFF. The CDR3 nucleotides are TGTGCCAGCAGTGATCCTGGGCGGGGTGAGCAGTTCTTC. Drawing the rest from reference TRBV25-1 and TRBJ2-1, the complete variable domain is EADIYQTPRYLVIGTGKKITLECSQTMGHDKMYWYQQDPGMELHLIHYSYGVNSTEKGDLSSESTVSRIRTEHFPLTLESARPSHTSQYLCASSDPGRGEQFFGPGTRLTVL.

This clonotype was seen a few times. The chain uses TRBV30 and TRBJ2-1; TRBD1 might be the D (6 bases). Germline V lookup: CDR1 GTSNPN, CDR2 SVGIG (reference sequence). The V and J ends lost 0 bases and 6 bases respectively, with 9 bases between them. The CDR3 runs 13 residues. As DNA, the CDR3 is TGTGCCTGGAGTGTACAGGGTATCAATGAGCAGTTCTTC. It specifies CAWSVQGINEQFF.

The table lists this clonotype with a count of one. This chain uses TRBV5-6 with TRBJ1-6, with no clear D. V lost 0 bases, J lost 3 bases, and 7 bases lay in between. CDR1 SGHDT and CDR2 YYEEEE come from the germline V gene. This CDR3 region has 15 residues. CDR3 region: CASSLDGGYNSPLHF. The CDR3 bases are TGTGCCAGCAGCTTGGACGGCGGCTATAATTCACCCCTCCACTTT.

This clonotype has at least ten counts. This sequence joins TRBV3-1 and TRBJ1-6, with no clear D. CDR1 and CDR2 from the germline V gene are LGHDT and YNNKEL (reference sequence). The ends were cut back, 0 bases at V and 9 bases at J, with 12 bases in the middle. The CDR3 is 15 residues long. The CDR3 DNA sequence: TGTGCCAGCAGCCAAGATGCGGGGAATAGTTCACCCCTCCACTTT. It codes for CASSQDAGNSSPLHF.

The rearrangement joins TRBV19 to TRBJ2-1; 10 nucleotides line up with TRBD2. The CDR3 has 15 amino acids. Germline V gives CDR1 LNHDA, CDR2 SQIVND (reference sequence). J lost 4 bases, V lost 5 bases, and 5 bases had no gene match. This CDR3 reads CASSVTSGEYNEQFF. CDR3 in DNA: TGTGCCAGTAGTGTTACTAGCGGGGAATACAATGAGCAGTTCTTC.

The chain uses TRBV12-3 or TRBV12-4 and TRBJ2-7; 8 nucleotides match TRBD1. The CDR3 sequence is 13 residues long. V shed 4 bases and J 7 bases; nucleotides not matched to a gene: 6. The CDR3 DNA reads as TGTGCCAGCAGTTCAGGGGGCGCGGGGGAGCAGTACTTC. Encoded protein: CASSSGGAGEQYF.

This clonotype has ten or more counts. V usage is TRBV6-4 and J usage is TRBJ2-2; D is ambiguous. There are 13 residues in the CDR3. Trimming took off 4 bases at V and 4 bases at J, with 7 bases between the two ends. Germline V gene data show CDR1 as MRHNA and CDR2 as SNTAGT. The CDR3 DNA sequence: TGTGCCAGCAGTGTGGACGTCACCGGGGAGCTGTTTTTT. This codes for CASSVDVTGELFF.

CDR3 coding DNA: TGTGCCAGCTCACCACGGCCCTACTTCGGCACTGAAGCTTTCTTT. Translation gives CASSPRPYFGTEAFF. The chain is built from TRBV18 and TRBJ1-1; no clear D gene. In germline, CDR1 is KGHSH, CDR2 LQKENI. The germline V and J ends were trimmed by 1 base and 4 bases, with 13 bases remaining between them. CDR3 length: 15 amino acids. The variable domain in full, completed from reference TRBV18 and TRBJ1-1, reads NAGVMQNPRHLVRRRGQEARLRCSPMKGHSHVYWYRQLPEEGLKFMVYLQKENIIDESGMPKERFSAEFPKEGPSILRIQQVVRGDSAAYFCASSPRPYFGTEAFFGQGTRLTVV.

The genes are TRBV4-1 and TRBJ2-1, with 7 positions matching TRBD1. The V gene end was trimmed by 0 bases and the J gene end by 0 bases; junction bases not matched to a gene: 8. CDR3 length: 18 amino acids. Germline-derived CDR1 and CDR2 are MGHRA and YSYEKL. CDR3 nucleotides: TGCGCCAGCAGCCAAGAGCCAGGACAGGCAACCTCCTACAATGAGCAGTTCTTC. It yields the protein CASSQEPGQATSYNEQFF.

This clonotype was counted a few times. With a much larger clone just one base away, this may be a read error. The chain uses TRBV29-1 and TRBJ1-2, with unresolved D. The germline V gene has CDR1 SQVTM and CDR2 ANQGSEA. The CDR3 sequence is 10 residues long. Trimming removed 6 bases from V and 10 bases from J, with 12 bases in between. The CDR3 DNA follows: TGCAGCGTCGACCGGCATGACTACACCTTC. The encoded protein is CSVDRHDYTF. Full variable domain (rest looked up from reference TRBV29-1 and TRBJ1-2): SAVISQKPSRDICQRGTSLTIQCQVDSQVTMMFWYRQQPGQSLTLIATANQGSEATYESGFVIDKFPISRPNLTFSTLTVSNMSPEDSSIYLCSVDRHDYTFGSGTRLTVV.

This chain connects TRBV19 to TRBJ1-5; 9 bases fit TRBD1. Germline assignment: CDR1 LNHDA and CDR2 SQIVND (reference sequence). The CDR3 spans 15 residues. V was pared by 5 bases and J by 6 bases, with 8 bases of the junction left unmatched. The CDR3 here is CASSPRGQGGQPQHF. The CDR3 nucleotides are TGTGCCAGTAGTCCTCGGGGACAGGGAGGTCAGCCCCAGCATTTT.

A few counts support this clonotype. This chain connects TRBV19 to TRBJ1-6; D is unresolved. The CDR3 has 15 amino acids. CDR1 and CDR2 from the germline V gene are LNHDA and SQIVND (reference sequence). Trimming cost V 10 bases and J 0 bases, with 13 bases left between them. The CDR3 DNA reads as TGTGCCACAAGCGGCAGGAGCTCCTATAATTCACCCCTCCACTTT. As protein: CATSGRSSYNSPLHF.

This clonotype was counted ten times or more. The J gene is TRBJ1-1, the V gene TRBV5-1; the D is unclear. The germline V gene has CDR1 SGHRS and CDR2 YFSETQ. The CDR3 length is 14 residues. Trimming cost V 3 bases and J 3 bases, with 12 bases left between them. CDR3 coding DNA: TGCGCCAGCAGCTGGGGAGGAGCGGACACTGAAGCTTTCTTT. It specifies CASSWGGADTEAFF. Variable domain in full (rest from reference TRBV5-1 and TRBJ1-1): KAGVTQTPRYLIKTRGQQVTLSCSPISGHRSVSWYQQTPGQGLQFLFEYFSETQRNKGNFPGRFSGRQFSNSRSEMNVSTLELGDSALYLCASSWGGADTEAFFGQGTRLTVV.

The DNA of the CDR3 is TGCAGTGCAATCGACAGGGGGCGAGGAGAAAAACTGTTTTTT. Translated: CSAIDRGRGEKLFF. The V and J genes are TRBV20-1 and TRBJ1-4, with 10 bases fitting TRBD1. Germline assignment: CDR1 DFQATT and CDR2 SNEGSKA (reference sequence). There are 14 residues in the CDR3. Trimming cost V 6 bases and J 8 bases; bases outside gene matches: 9.

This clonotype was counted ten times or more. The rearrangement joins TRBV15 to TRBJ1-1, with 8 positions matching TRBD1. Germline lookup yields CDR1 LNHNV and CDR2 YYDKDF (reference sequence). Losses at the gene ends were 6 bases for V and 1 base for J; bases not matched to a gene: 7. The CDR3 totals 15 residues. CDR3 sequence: CATSRGGTGNTEAFF. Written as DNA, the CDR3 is TGTGCCACCAGTCGGGGGGGGACAGGGAACACTGAAGCTTTCTTT.

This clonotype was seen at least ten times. The CDR3 DNA follows: TGTGCCAGCAGCTTCAGGGGGCCGGGAGAGACCCAGTACTTC. Amino acids: CASSFRGPGETQYF. The V call is TRBV5-5, the J call TRBJ2-5, with 8 nucleotides matching TRBD1. Germline CDR1 reads SGHKS; CDR2 reads YYEKEE (reference sequence). The V gene end was trimmed by 2 bases and the J gene end by 4 bases; junction bases not matched to a gene: 4. The CDR3 sequence is 14 residues long.

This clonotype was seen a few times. The CDR3 protein is CATAETGGRDEQFF. DNA for the CDR3: TGTGCCACCGCGGAGACAGGGGGCAGGGATGAGCAGTTCTTC. The genes are TRBV24-1 and TRBJ2-1, with 10 positions matching TRBD1. Germline trimming cut 9 bases from V and 8 bases from J; bases unmatched to any gene: 9. This CDR3 region has 14 residues. The V gene's germline CDR1 is KGHDR and CDR2 SFDVKD.

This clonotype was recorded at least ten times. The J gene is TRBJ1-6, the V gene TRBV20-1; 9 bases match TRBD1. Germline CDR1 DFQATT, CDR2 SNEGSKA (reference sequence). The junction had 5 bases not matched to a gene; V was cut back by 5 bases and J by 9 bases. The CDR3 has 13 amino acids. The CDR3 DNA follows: TGCAGTGCTTGGACAGGGGCGAGTTCACCCCTCCACTTT. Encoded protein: CSAWTGASSPLHF.

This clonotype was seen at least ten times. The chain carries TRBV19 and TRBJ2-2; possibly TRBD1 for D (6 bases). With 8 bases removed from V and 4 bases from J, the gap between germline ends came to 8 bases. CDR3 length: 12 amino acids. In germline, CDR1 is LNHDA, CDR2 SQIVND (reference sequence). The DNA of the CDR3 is TGTGCCAGTTGGACAGCCACCGGGGAGCTGTTTTTT. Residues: CASWTATGELFF.